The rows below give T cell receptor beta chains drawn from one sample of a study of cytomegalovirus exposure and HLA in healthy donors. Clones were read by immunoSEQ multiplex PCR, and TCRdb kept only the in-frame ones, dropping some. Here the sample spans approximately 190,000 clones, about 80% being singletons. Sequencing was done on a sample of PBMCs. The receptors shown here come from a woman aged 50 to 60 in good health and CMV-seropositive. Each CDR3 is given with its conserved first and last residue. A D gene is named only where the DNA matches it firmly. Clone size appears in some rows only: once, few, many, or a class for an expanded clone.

CDR3: CASSPRQGAYNEQFF
DNA: TGTGCCAGCAGCCCTCGACAGGGGGCCTACAATGAGCAGTTCTTC
J: TRBJ2-1
V: TRBV7-2
size: NA
D: TRBD1

CDR3: CASSLWDRGGVGNQPQHF
DNA: TGTGCCAGCAGCTTATGGGACAGGGGTGGGGTCGGCAATCAGCCCCAGCATTTT
J: TRBJ1-5
V: TRBV7-8
size: NA
D: TRBD1

CDR3: CASSAIAGTEGYGYTF
DNA: TGTGCCAGTAGTGCGATAGCCGGGACGGAGGGCTATGGCTACACCTTC
J: TRBJ1-2
V: TRBV19
size: NA
D: NA

CDR3: CASSEDWQDTDTQYF
DNA: TGTGCCAGCAGTGAAGACTGGCAGGACACAGATACGCAGTATTTT
J: TRBJ2-3
V: TRBV6-1
size: NA
D: NA

CDR3: CAISASGAGGRDEQFF
DNA: TGTGCCATCAGCGCTTCAGGGGCGGGGGGGCGGGATGAGCAGTTCTTC
J: TRBJ2-1
V: TRBV10-3
size: NA
D: TRBD2

CDR3: CASSRGDRGRGDIQYF
DNA: TGTGCCAGCTCACGGGGGGACAGGGGAAGAGGTGACATTCAGTACTTC
J: TRBJ2-4
V: TRBV18
size: few
D: TRBD1

CDR3: CASRRQGGNTEAFF
DNA: TGTGCCAGCAGGAGACAGGGGGGTAACACTGAAGCTTTCTTT
J: TRBJ1-1
V: TRBV27
size: NA
D: TRBD1

CDR3: CASSELAGGGTDTQYF
DNA: TGTGCCAGCAGTGAACTAGCGGGGGGAGGCACAGATACGCAGTATTTT
J: TRBJ2-3
V: TRBV6-1
size: NA
D: TRBD2

CDR3: CASSRETEVYGYTF
DNA: TGTGCCAGCAGCCGGGAGACGGAGGTCTATGGCTACACCTTC
J: TRBJ1-2
V: TRBV28
size: NA
D: NA

CDR3: CASRASGVVYNEQFF
DNA: TGTGCCAGCAGGGCTAGCGGGGTCGTCTACAATGAGCAGTTCTTC
J: TRBJ2-1
V: TRBV6-5
size: NA
D: TRBD2

CDR3: CASRNSGGPNTGELFF
DNA: TGTGCCAGTAGGAATAGCGGGGGGCCGAACACCGGGGAGCTGTTTTTT
J: TRBJ2-2
V: TRBV19
size: NA
D: TRBD2

CDR3: CASSSNSQSYEQYF
DNA: TGTGCCAGCAGCTCGAATTCACAGTCCTACGAGCAGTACTTC
J: TRBJ2-7
V: TRBV6-1
size: NA
D: NA

CDR3: CASSVEGLAGGYEQFF
DNA: TGTGCCAGCAGCGTAGAGGGACTAGCGGGGGGTTATGAGCAGTTCTTC
J: TRBJ2-1
V: TRBV9
size: NA
D: TRBD2

CDR3: CASSWTGGIAFF
DNA: TGTGCCAGCAGTTGGACAGGGGGCATAGCTTTCTTT
J: TRBJ1-1
V: TRBV7-9
size: NA
D: TRBD1

CDR3: CTSSQEGPAGVSYEQYF
DNA: TGCACCAGCAGCCAAGAGGGGCCAGCGGGGGTCTCCTACGAGCAGTACTTC
J: TRBJ2-7
V: TRBV1
size: NA
D: NA

CDR3: CASSWEGETEAFF
DNA: TGTGCCAGCAGCTGGGAGGGAGAAACTGAAGCTTTCTTT
J: TRBJ1-1
V: TRBV7-8
size: NA
D: NA

CDR3: CASSQRTSGDYEQYF
DNA: TGCGCCAGCAGCCAGAGGACTAGCGGAGACTACGAGCAGTACTTC
J: TRBJ2-7
V: TRBV4-1
size: NA
D: TRBD2

CDR3: CASSSVDEQYF
DNA: TGTGCCAGCAGCTCGGTGGACGAGCAGTACTTC
J: TRBJ2-7
V: TRBV11-2
size: NA
D: NA